Given below is one TCR beta chain in context. Its target is not known. The data belong to a study of T cell responses to AZD1222 COVID-19 vaccine. The repertoire was sequenced with immunoSEQ multiplex PCR; TCRdb's copy has only in-frame clones and lacks some. The table has about 130,000 clones, 87% seen once. Regarding the study as a whole: In a largely white British group with more females than males, clonal diversity was possibly underestimated.

This receptor was identified in an adult in good health. The sequences come from peripheral blood, collected on day 0 of AZD1222 vaccination.

CDR3 nucleotides: TGTGCCAGCAGTTACTCGTTAAGGACAACAAACTACGAGCAGTACTTC. Protein sequence: CASSYSLRTTNYEQYF. This chain connects TRBV6-5 to TRBJ2-7; D is possibly TRBD1 (5 bases). Per germline, CDR1 MNHEY and CDR2 SVGAGI. V shed 0 bases and J shed 3 bases, with 15 bases lying between them. This CDR3 is 16 amino acids long.